The rows below give T cell receptor beta chains drawn from one sample of a study of identical twins. TCRdb re-called the 5' RACE reads through MiXCR, storing one row per CDR3 protein. This sample has about 570,000 distinct CDR3 sequences; around 9.6% occur once, and the top ten carry around 3.1%. This sample also appeared in a second study, on yellow fever vaccine responses in identical twins.

The sample consisted of PBMCs. The origin of the receptors is a woman between 18 and 30 years old in good health. CDR3s include the opening cysteine and the closing phenylalanine or tryptophan. The D gene is left open where the match is weak. Clone size is stated in some rows and not others, as once, few, many or a class when expanded.

d_call: NA; clone_size: NA; j_call: TRBJ2-2; v_call: TRBV29-1; cdr3_nt: TGCAGCGTTGGTCTAGAGGACACCGGGGAGCTGTTTTTT; cdr3_aa: CSVGLEDTGELFF
d_call: NA; clone_size: many; j_call: TRBJ1-2; v_call: TRBV6-5; cdr3_nt: TGTGCCAGCAGTTACTTTATGCCGGGAACCCCAAATGGCTACACCTTC; cdr3_aa: CASSYFMPGTPNGYTF
d_call: NA; clone_size: many; j_call: TRBJ1-3; v_call: TRBV28; cdr3_nt: TGTGCCAGCAGTTTGGCGTCGGGCAGTCGAAACACCATATATTTT; cdr3_aa: CASSLASGSRNTIYF
d_call: NA; clone_size: many; j_call: TRBJ2-5; v_call: TRBV3-1; cdr3_nt: TGTGCCAGTGATTCACGGCGCGGGACCCAGTACTTC; cdr3_aa: CASDSRRGTQYF
d_call: TRBD1; clone_size: NA; j_call: TRBJ1-4; v_call: TRBV25-1; cdr3_nt: TGTGCCAGCAGGGCCGGGACAGGGAATGAAAAACTGTTTTTT; cdr3_aa: CASRAGTGNEKLFF
d_call: NA; clone_size: many; j_call: TRBJ1-2; v_call: TRBV6-5; cdr3_nt: TGTGCCAGCAGTTACTCGGAATGGGGGGCTGGCTACACCTTC; cdr3_aa: CASSYSEWGAGYTF
d_call: TRBD2; clone_size: NA; j_call: TRBJ2-3; v_call: TRBV6-1; cdr3_nt: TGTGCCAGCAGGAGCGGGGGGGCATCAGATACGCAGTATTTT; cdr3_aa: CASRSGGASDTQYF
d_call: NA; clone_size: NA; j_call: TRBJ1-2; v_call: TRBV7-9; cdr3_nt: TGTGCCAGCAGCTTAATGACTAACTATGGCTACACCTTC; cdr3_aa: CASSLMTNYGYTF
d_call: NA; clone_size: NA; j_call: TRBJ2-1; v_call: TRBV21-1; cdr3_nt: TGTGCCAGCAGAAACTCGGGAGGGGAGCCCTACAATGAGCAGTTCTTC; cdr3_aa: CASRNSGGEPYNEQFF
d_call: TRBD2; clone_size: many; j_call: TRBJ2-3; v_call: TRBV7-6; cdr3_nt: TGTGCCAGCAGCTTAGTGGCGGGAGGCCGCACAGATACGCAGTATTTT; cdr3_aa: CASSLVAGGRTDTQYF
d_call: TRBD1; clone_size: few; j_call: TRBJ2-3; v_call: TRBV5-6; cdr3_nt: TGTGCCAGCAGCGGGACGACAGGGCGGGCAGATACGCAGTATTTT; cdr3_aa: CASSGTTGRADTQYF
d_call: NA; clone_size: NA; j_call: TRBJ1-1; v_call: TRBV6-5; cdr3_nt: TGTGCCAGCAGTTACGAGCCCGCAGCTAACACTGAAGCTTTCTTT; cdr3_aa: CASSYEPAANTEAFF
d_call: NA; clone_size: NA; j_call: TRBJ2-7; v_call: TRBV3-1; cdr3_nt: TGTGCCAGCAGCCAAGAATTGCCGGGGGCACACTACGAGCAGTACTTC; cdr3_aa: CASSQELPGAHYEQYF
d_call: TRBD1; clone_size: few; j_call: TRBJ1-5; v_call: TRBV20-1; cdr3_nt: TGCAGTGCTACCTCAATGGACAGGGGGTTTAAGCCCCAGCATTTT; cdr3_aa: CSATSMDRGFKPQHF
d_call: TRBD1; clone_size: NA; j_call: TRBJ2-7; v_call: TRBV29-1; cdr3_nt: TGCAGCGTGACTGACAGGGGAGCCTACGAGCAGTACTTC; cdr3_aa: CSVTDRGAYEQYF
d_call: TRBD1; clone_size: NA; j_call: TRBJ2-7; v_call: TRBV7-9; cdr3_nt: TGTGCCAGCACCGCGCCGGGACAGGGGAACGAGCAGTACTTC; cdr3_aa: CASTAPGQGNEQYF
d_call: NA; clone_size: few; j_call: TRBJ2-2; v_call: TRBV3-1; cdr3_nt: TGTGCCAGCAGCCAAGATGGGCGATTCGCAAACACCGGGGAGCTGTTTTTT; cdr3_aa: CASSQDGRFANTGELFF
d_call: NA; clone_size: many; j_call: TRBJ2-3; v_call: TRBV7-2; cdr3_nt: TGTGCCAGCAGCTTGAGGGTAGGAACAGATACGCAGTATTTT; cdr3_aa: CASSLRVGTDTQYF
d_call: TRBD1; clone_size: NA; j_call: TRBJ2-1; v_call: TRBV2; cdr3_nt: TGTGCCAGCAGTGAGGACAGGGTAGTCGATGAGCAGTTCTTC; cdr3_aa: CASSEDRVVDEQFF
d_call: TRBD2; clone_size: NA; j_call: TRBJ2-5; v_call: TRBV2; cdr3_nt: TGTGCCAGCAGGTCCGGGACTACCCAAGAGACCCAGTACTTC; cdr3_aa: CASRSGTTQETQYF
d_call: NA; clone_size: many; j_call: TRBJ2-7; v_call: TRBV7-2; cdr3_nt: TGTGCCAGCAGCTCCAGAGGGTATAGCGAGCAGTACTTC; cdr3_aa: CASSSRGYSEQYF
d_call: NA; clone_size: few; j_call: TRBJ2-1; v_call: TRBV7-9; cdr3_nt: TGTGCCAGCAGCTTAGCCTCCCTAGCAAATGAGCAGTTCTTC; cdr3_aa: CASSLASLANEQFF
d_call: TRBD1; clone_size: NA; j_call: TRBJ2-7; v_call: TRBV15; cdr3_nt: TGTGCCACCAGCAGATCGCGCGGGACAGGAGACTACGAGCAGTACTTC; cdr3_aa: CATSRSRGTGDYEQYF
d_call: TRBD1; clone_size: NA; j_call: TRBJ1-5; v_call: TRBV28; cdr3_nt: TGTGCCAGCAGTTTTGGGGGCAGGGGGCTCGGTCAGCCCCAGCATTTT; cdr3_aa: CASSFGGRGLGQPQHF
d_call: NA; clone_size: few; j_call: TRBJ2-7; v_call: TRBV4-1; cdr3_nt: TGCGCCAGCAGCCAAGGAGCAGGGACGGGGGAGCAGTACTTC; cdr3_aa: CASSQGAGTGEQYF
d_call: NA; clone_size: few; j_call: TRBJ2-3; v_call: TRBV12-5; cdr3_nt: TGTGCTAGTGGCAGGGAACCAGATACGCAGTATTTT; cdr3_aa: CASGREPDTQYF
d_call: NA; clone_size: many; j_call: TRBJ1-4; v_call: TRBV10-3; cdr3_nt: TGTGCCATCAGTGAGTCCAGGGGAGCAACTAATGAAAAACTGTTTTTT; cdr3_aa: CAISESRGATNEKLFF
d_call: NA; clone_size: many; j_call: TRBJ1-1; v_call: TRBV4-3; cdr3_nt: TGCGCCAGCAGCCAAGATTATAGCCAGCTGAACACTGAAGCTTTCTTT; cdr3_aa: CASSQDYSQLNTEAFF
d_call: NA; clone_size: few; j_call: TRBJ2-1; v_call: TRBV6-5; cdr3_nt: TGTGCCAGCAGTTACTCGTTGGCGAACAATGAGCAGTTCTTC; cdr3_aa: CASSYSLANNEQFF
d_call: NA; clone_size: NA; j_call: TRBJ2-5; v_call: TRBV7-9; cdr3_nt: TGTGCCAGCAGCTTAGAGATAGGGGGAGAGACCCAGTACTTC; cdr3_aa: CASSLEIGGETQYF
d_call: NA; clone_size: NA; j_call: TRBJ2-1; v_call: TRBV20-1; cdr3_nt: TGCAGTGCCGGACTTACATACAATGAGCAGTTCTTC; cdr3_aa: CSAGLTYNEQFF
d_call: NA; clone_size: many; j_call: TRBJ2-7; v_call: TRBV29-1; cdr3_nt: TGCAGCGTTGAAGATCAGAAAACCTACGAGCAGTACTTC; cdr3_aa: CSVEDQKTYEQYF
d_call: NA; clone_size: many; j_call: TRBJ1-1; v_call: TRBV29-1; cdr3_nt: TGCAGCGTCCGACAGGTCTCGGGCGCTGAAGCTTTCTTT; cdr3_aa: CSVRQVSGAEAFF
d_call: TRBD1; clone_size: many; j_call: TRBJ2-2; v_call: TRBV5-1; cdr3_nt: TGCGCCAGCAGCTTGATGGTACAGGGGAGTACCGGGGAGCTGTTTTTT; cdr3_aa: CASSLMVQGSTGELFF
d_call: NA; clone_size: many; j_call: TRBJ2-2; v_call: TRBV11-2; cdr3_nt: TGTGCCAGCAGTTACCCGGGGCAGTTAAACACCGGGGAGCTGTTTTTT; cdr3_aa: CASSYPGQLNTGELFF
d_call: TRBD1; clone_size: many; j_call: TRBJ2-4; v_call: TRBV12-3/TRBV12-4; cdr3_nt: TGTGCCAGCAGGGGACAGACACTAGCCAAAAACATTCAGTACTTC; cdr3_aa: CASRGQTLAKNIQYF
d_call: NA; clone_size: NA; j_call: TRBJ1-1; v_call: TRBV12-5; cdr3_nt: TGTGCTAGTGGGCAACAGGGAACTGAAGCTTTCTTT; cdr3_aa: CASGQQGTEAFF
d_call: TRBD2; clone_size: NA; j_call: TRBJ2-7; v_call: TRBV11-2; cdr3_nt: TGTGCCAGCAGCGGAAACCCGCGGCTAGCGGGGAAACACGAGCAGTACTTC; cdr3_aa: CASSGNPRLAGKHEQYF
d_call: TRBD1; clone_size: NA; j_call: TRBJ2-3; v_call: TRBV6-2/TRBV6-3; cdr3_nt: TGTGCCAGCAGTTACGGACCAGGGGGCTGGGCAGATACGCAGTATTTT; cdr3_aa: CASSYGPGGWADTQYF
d_call: NA; clone_size: few; j_call: TRBJ2-7; v_call: TRBV20-1; cdr3_nt: TGCAGTGCTAGAGATCAGGAGTCCTACGAGCAGTACTTC; cdr3_aa: CSARDQESYEQYF
d_call: TRBD1; clone_size: many; j_call: TRBJ2-7; v_call: TRBV7-2; cdr3_nt: TGTGCCAGCAGCTTTAGAAGGACAGGGATCAACGAGCAGTACTTC; cdr3_aa: CASSFRRTGINEQYF